The entry below gives a single TCR beta chain sequence along with its context. Its antigen is as yet unknown. Germline values: CDR1 MNHEY, CDR2 SMNVEV (reference sequence). The J segment lost 8 bases and the V segment lost 7 bases, leaving 16 bases of the junction unmatched. The CDR3 extends over 15 amino acids. Method: immunoSEQ multiplex PCR; TCRdb's copy keeps in-frame clones and lacks some. The profile shows some 20,000 clones, about 70% of them singletons. This specimen belongs to a study of somatic mutations in cytotoxic T cells in rheumatoid arthritis. The wider study: The researchers flow-sorted some T-cell populations stained with V beta antibodies and got nearly 100% purity, and these included V beta1+ cells sequenced for TCRB. Points from the study as a whole: In rheumatoid arthritis patients, the slight underrepresentation of TRBV07 was not adjusted for multiple comparisons. Among rheumatoid arthritis patients and age-matched healthy controls, CD8+ T-cell clonality was not significantly different.

The receptor's source is an adult with rheumatoid arthritis. The chain carries TRBV27 and TRBJ1-2; 7 nucleotides match TRBD1. Specimen: CD8+ T cells sorted from blood. The CDR3 reads CASKQRRGQSFGYTF. The CDR3 DNA reads as TGTGCCAGCAAACAAAGGAGGGGGCAGAGTTTCGGCTACACCTTC.